This entry features one T cell receptor (beta chain) sequence. Its antigen is undetermined. Vbeta (60) and Jbeta (13) primers were used in the PCR. Generated by immunoSEQ multiplex PCR, the TCRdb table keeps only in-frame clones and is missing some. The table lists 150,000 to 160,000 clones, over 60% of them singletons. CDR3 length: 15 amino acids. Germline CDR1 reads MGHRA; CDR2 reads YSYEKL. The germline V and J ends were trimmed by 0 bases and 7 bases, with 10 bases remaining between them. These data originate in a study of cytomegalovirus exposure and HLA in healthy donors. Study-level results: Within the data, a cluster of highly shared sequence variants was likely a sequencing artifact.

The receptor comes from a woman aged 35 to 49 in good health and CMV-seronegative. Sequencing was done on a sample of PBMCs. The chain joins TRBV4-1 to TRBJ1-6; no definite D call. For the CDR3, the DNA is TGCGCCAGCAGCCAAGACATGGGAGGGAATTCACCCCTCCACTTT. Its translation is CASSQDMGGNSPLHF.